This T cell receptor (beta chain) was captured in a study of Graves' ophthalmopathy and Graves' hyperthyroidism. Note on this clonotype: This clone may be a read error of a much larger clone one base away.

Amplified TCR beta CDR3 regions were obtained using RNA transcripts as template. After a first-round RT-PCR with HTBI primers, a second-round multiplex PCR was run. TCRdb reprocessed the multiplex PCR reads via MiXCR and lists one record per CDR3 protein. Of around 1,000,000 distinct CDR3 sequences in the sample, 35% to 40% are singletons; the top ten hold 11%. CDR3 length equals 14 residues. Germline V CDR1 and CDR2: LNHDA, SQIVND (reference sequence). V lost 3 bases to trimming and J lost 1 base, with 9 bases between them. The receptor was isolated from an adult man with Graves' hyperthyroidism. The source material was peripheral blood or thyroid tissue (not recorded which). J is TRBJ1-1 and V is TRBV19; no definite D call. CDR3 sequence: CASSIQQQNTEAFF. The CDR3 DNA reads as TGTGCCAGTAGTATTCAACAGCAGAACACTGAAGCTTTCTTT. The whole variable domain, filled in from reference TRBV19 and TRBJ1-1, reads DGGITQSPKYLFRKEGQNVTLSCEQNLNHDAMYWYRQDPGQGLRLIYYSQIVNDFQKGDIAEGYSVSREKKESFPLTVTSAQKNPTAFYLCASSIQQQNTEAFFGQGTRLTVV.